Presented here are 20 T cell receptor beta chains from one specimen sequenced in a study of blood T cell repertoires in COVID-19. Profiling relied on immunoSEQ multiplex PCR, and the TCRdb table lists in-frame clones only, not all of them. The sample carries just over 250,000 clones, around 89% recorded once. Sequencing used peripheral blood. The receptors shown here come from a man aged 55 to 70 who had recovered from COVID-19.

The V and J genes are TRBV3-1 (or the pseudogene TRBV3-2) and TRBJ1-2; tentatively, D is TRBD1 (5 bases). This CDR3 comprises 13 residues. V lost 3 bases, J lost 12 bases, and 17 bases lay in between. Per the germline V gene, CDR1 is LGHDT and CDR2 is YNNKEL (reference sequence). The CDR3 DNA is TGTGCCAGCAGCCACTCGTTGGGGCAGCAAAACACCTTC. The encoded protein is CASSHSLGQQNTF.

The chain employs TRBV19 and TRBJ1-2, with 8 bases lining up with TRBD1. V trimming: 10 bases; J trimming: 4 bases; junction bases outside the gene matches: 8. The CDR3 contains 13 residues. Germline CDR1 LNHDA, CDR2 SQIVND (reference sequence). The CDR3 sequence is CATDRTGSYGYTF. CDR3 in DNA: TGTGCCACCGATCGGACAGGGAGCTATGGCTACACCTTC.

The chain uses TRBV18 and TRBJ2-5, with TRBD2 as a possible D gene (6 bases). The V gene's germline CDR1 is KGHSH and CDR2 LQKENI. Trimming pared 6 bases from V and 5 bases from J, leaving 22 bases between. This CDR3 spans 16 amino acids. The DNA of the CDR3 is TGTGCCAGCTCTGCTACCCAACAGGCGGGGCGTGAGACCCAGTACTTC. Its protein product is CASSATQQAGRETQYF.

The V call is TRBV6-5, the J call TRBJ2-3; D gene unclear. Deletions cut 4 bases from V and 5 bases from J, with 10 bases between. CDR1 and CDR2 (germline): MNHEY, SVGAGI. The CDR3 length is 13 residues. The CDR3 sequence: CASSSTVGDTQYF. CDR3 nucleotide sequence: TGTGCCAGCAGTTCCACAGTGGGAGATACGCAGTATTTT.

The J gene is TRBJ2-1, the V gene TRBV24-1, with 14 nucleotides matching TRBD2. V gave up 4 bases and J gave up 0 bases; unmatched junction bases: 10. CDR3 length: 20 amino acids. Germline V gene sequence: CDR1 KGHDR, CDR2 SFDVKD. DNA of the CDR3: TGTGCCACCAGTGAGGCCGGGACTAGCGGGGGTGAGAGCTCCTACAATGAGCAGTTCTTC. Translating gives CATSEAGTSGGESSYNEQFF.

V and J are TRBV6-5 and TRBJ1-3; the D gene is possibly TRBD1 (6 bases). V was clipped by 4 bases and J by 6 bases, with 16 bases between them. This CDR3 contains 15 residues. Germline assignment: CDR1 MNHEY and CDR2 SVGAGI. This CDR3 reads CASSSQTGSKNTIYF. The CDR3 nucleotides are TGTGCCAGCAGTTCCCAAACAGGGTCGAAAAACACCATATATTTT.

The CDR3 coding sequence is TGTGCCAGCAGCGTAGTGGCAGGGGACTATGGCTACACCTTC. It encodes CASSVVAGDYGYTF. This chain links TRBV9 with TRBJ1-2, with D perhaps matching TRBD1 (6 bases). This CDR3 is built from 14 residues. Germline CDR1 reads SGDLS; CDR2 reads YYNGEE. V was cut by 0 bases and J by 3 bases, with 9 bases left in between. Full variable domain (remainder filled in from reference TRBV9 and TRBJ1-2): DSGVTQTPKHLITATGQRVTLRCSPRSGDLSVYWYQQSLDQGLQFLIQYYNGEERAKGNILERFSAQQFPDLHSELNLSSLELGDSALYFCASSVVAGDYGYTFGSGTRLTVV.

CDR3 bases: TGTGCCAGCAGCCGGGACAGGGGGCAAACTGGGCAGTTCTTC. It encodes CASSRDRGQTGQFF. The rearrangement uses TRBV5-6 and TRBJ2-1; 12 nucleotides align to TRBD1. Germline CDR1 reads SGHDT; CDR2 reads YYEEEE. CDR3 length: 14 residues. V dropped 4 bases and J dropped 12; count of bases not matched to a gene: 8. The entire variable domain, with the rest obtained from reference TRBV5-6 and TRBJ2-1, is as follows: DAGVTQSPTHLIKTRGQQVTLRCSPKSGHDTVSWYQQALGQGPQFIFQYYEEEERQRGNFPDRFSGHQFPNYSSELNVNALLLGDSALYLCASSRDRGQTGQFFGPGTRLTVL.

This clone was observed a single time. The chain uses TRBV13 and TRBJ1-1, with D maybe TRBD1 (6 bases). The CDR3 runs 14 residues. Germline V gene lookup returns CDR1 PRHDT and CDR2 FYEKMQ (reference sequence). V shed 3 bases and J shed 10 bases, with 18 bases lying between them. The CDR3 DNA reads as TGTGCCAGCAGCTTCTCCACAGGGATAGAGGGAGCTTTCTTT. Residues: CASSFSTGIEGAFF.

About this clone: Additional DNA sequences in this sample encode the identical CDR3. The rearrangement uses TRBV19 and TRBJ2-7; D call uncertain. This CDR3 has 14 residues. CDR1 LNHDA and CDR2 SQIVND come from the germline V gene (reference sequence). V was shortened by 2 bases and J by 0 bases, with 8 bases between the two germline ends. CDR3: CASSITLSSYEQYF. The CDR3 DNA sequence: TGTGCCAGTAGTATAACGCTCAGCTCCTACGAGCAGTACTTC.

The chain has TRBV20-1 and TRBJ1-6; possibly TRBD1 for D (5 bases). This CDR3 contains 14 residues. Germline loops: CDR1 DFQATT, CDR2 SNEGSKA (reference sequence). Trimming took 3 bases from V and 7 from J, leaving 13 bases between them. In DNA, the CDR3 is TGCAGTGCTAGTGGTGCAGGGTTGAATTCACCCCTCCACTTT. Protein product: CSASGAGLNSPLHF.

The chain combines TRBV11-2 with TRBJ1-1; 10 bases match TRBD1. The CDR3 covers 15 residues. V was pared by 5 bases and J by 2 bases, with 5 bases of the junction left unmatched. CDR1 is SGHAT and CDR2 is FQNNGV in the germline V gene. This chain's CDR3 is CASSRPTGGNTEAFF. CDR3 DNA sequence: TGTGCCAGCAGCCGCCCGACAGGGGGCAACACTGAAGCTTTCTTT.

As concerns this clone: Relative to the germline gene, one junction end is altered; a read error may explain this. This rearrangement joins TRBV6-2 or TRBV6-3 to TRBJ2-7; perhaps TRBD2 as D (7 bases). The CDR3 contains 11 residues. Germline CDR1 reads MNHEY; CDR2 reads SVGEGT. The CDR3 sequence: CASSQGGAVDF. DNA for the CDR3: TGTGCCAGCAGCCAAGGGGGGGCTGTGGACTTC.

The V gene is TRBV11-2, the J gene TRBJ2-3; 7 nucleotides match TRBD2. The CDR3 is made up of 15 amino acids. Unmatched junction bases numbered 6, after V lost 5 bases and J lost 1 base. In germline, CDR1 is SGHAT, CDR2 FQNNGV. In DNA, the CDR3 is TGTGCCAGCAGCCCCCTAACTAGCGGCACAGATACGCAGTATTTT. Its protein product is CASSPLTSGTDTQYF.

The V call is TRBV4-1, the J call TRBJ1-6, with a weak D call TRBD1 (6 bases). In germline, CDR1 is MGHRA, CDR2 YSYEKL. CDR3 length: 16 amino acids. V dropped 2 bases and J dropped 11 bases, with 19 bases sitting between them. The CDR3 protein is CASSQPPAGAGAPLHF. For the CDR3, the DNA is TGCGCCAGCAGCCAACCCCCGGCAGGGGCTGGGGCACCCCTCCACTTT.

The genes are TRBV19 and TRBJ2-5; 10 bases line up with TRBD1. The V and J ends lost 2 bases and 4 bases, in that order; junction bases with no gene match: 7. CDR1 is LNHDA and CDR2 is SQIVND in the germline V gene (reference sequence). The CDR3 has 16 amino acids. The CDR3 loop is CASSIIRTGGRETQYF. The CDR3 DNA sequence: TGTGCCAGTAGTATAATCAGGACAGGGGGTCGAGAGACCCAGTACTTC. The variable domain in full, completed from reference TRBV19 and TRBJ2-5, reads DGGITQSPKYLFRKEGQNVTLSCEQNLNHDAMYWYRQDPGQGLRLIYYSQIVNDFQKGDIAEGYSVSREKKESFPLTVTSAQKNPTAFYLCASSIIRTGGRETQYFGPGTRLLVL.

The rearrangement links TRBV29-1 to TRBJ1-1; D is unresolved. The germline V gene encodes CDR1 SQVTM and CDR2 ANQGSEA. CDR3 size: 14 residues. V was cut by 4 bases and J by 0 bases, with 12 bases left in between. This chain's CDR3 is CSVGGMGLNTEAFF. For the CDR3, the DNA is TGCAGCGTTGGAGGGATGGGGTTGAACACTGAAGCTTTCTTT.

The chain links TRBV6-5 to TRBJ1-5, with 9 bases identical to TRBD1. This CDR3 is built from 14 residues. CDR1 is MNHEY and CDR2 is SVGAGI in the germline V gene. V gave up 6 bases and J gave up 4 bases; unmatched junction bases: 4. This chain's CDR3 is CASRKGQGNQPQHF. The CDR3 nucleotides read TGTGCCAGCAGGAAAGGACAGGGGAATCAGCCCCAGCATTTT.

The chain combines TRBV5-4 with TRBJ2-5, with 12 nucleotides matching TRBD1. Germline CDR1 and CDR2: SGHNT and YYREEE (reference sequence). V lost 2 bases, J lost 4 bases, and 6 bases stayed unmatched. The CDR3 is 16 amino acids. The CDR3 coding sequence is TGTGCCAGCAGCTTTGGGACAGGGGGCGGGCGAGAGACCCAGTACTTC. Its protein is CASSFGTGGGRETQYF. The full variable domain, its missing parts supplied by reference TRBV5-4 and TRBJ2-5, is ETGVTQSPTHLIKTRGQQVTLRCSSQSGHNTVSWYQQALGQGPQFIFQYYREEENGRGNFPPRFSGLQFPNYSSELNVNALELDDSALYLCASSFGTGGGRETQYFGPGTRLLVL.

The chain couples TRBV2 to TRBJ1-2; 7 bases match TRBD1. Germline values: CDR1 SNHLY, CDR2 FYNNEI. J was trimmed by 6 bases and V by 2 bases; bases with no gene match: 12. This CDR3 is 16 amino acids long. DNA for the CDR3: TGTGCCAGCAGTGAACGAATATCGAGACAGGGTAATGGCTACACCTTC. The encoded protein is CASSERISRQGNGYTF. Filled out from reference TRBV2 and TRBJ1-2, the complete variable domain reads EPEVTQTPSHQVTQMGQEVILRCVPISNHLYFYWYRQILGQKVEFLVSFYNNEISEKSEIFDDQFSVERPDGSNFTLKIRSTKLEDSAMYFCASSERISRQGNGYTFGSGTRLTVV.